This T cell receptor (beta chain) was obtained from a study of blood T cell repertoires in COVID-19. Study as a whole: COVID-19 samples from acute and convalescent phases originated in the United States, Italy and Spain. T cells, B-cell-depleted T cells, or PBMCs supplied cDNA or gDNA.

Original processing methods: Quantification of nucleated cells was approximated via reference gene primer amplification. TCRdb keeps only in-frame clones here, not all; method: immunoSEQ multiplex PCR. V, J and clone size reflect that table, while D and trimming were determined from the DNA. The data hold around 160,000 clones, with roughly 82% observed a single time. The V gene's germline CDR1 is SGHTA and CDR2 FQGNSA. This CDR3 contains 15 residues. V dropped 1 base and J dropped 5 bases, with 14 bases sitting between them. The V and J genes are TRBV7-2 and TRBJ2-5, with D possibly being TRBD1 (6 bases). Sequencing was performed on peripheral blood. This clonotype originated in a human donor with acute or convalescent COVID-19. The donor label of this sample is uncertain. The CDR3: CASSLDGGWGETQYF. In DNA form, the CDR3 reads TGTGCCAGCAGCTTAGATGGGGGCTGGGGGGAGACCCAGTACTTC.